Shown below are 12 T cell receptor beta chains from a single sample sequenced in a study of blood T cell repertoires in COVID-19. Clones were read by immunoSEQ multiplex PCR, and TCRdb kept only the in-frame ones, dropping some. The data contain some 200,000 clones, around 81% of them seen just once; the ten biggest clones take up around 10%. The sequenced sample consisted of peripheral blood. Receptors were obtained from a woman at least 80 years old with COVID-19, enrolled during active disease.

The chain couples TRBV5-1 to TRBJ1-1; 9 nucleotides match TRBD1. CDR1 is SGHRS, CDR2 YFSETQ, per germline. V was pared by 4 bases and J by 3 bases, with 1 base of the junction left unmatched. The CDR3 length is 13 residues. CDR3 amino acids: CASSGQGYTEAFF. DNA for the CDR3: TGCGCCAGCAGCGGACAGGGGTACACTGAAGCTTTCTTT.

This clone was recorded a few times. The chain uses TRBV19 and TRBJ2-7; a weak D match, TRBD1 (5 bases). V lost 1 base and J lost 2, with 18 bases in between. Per the germline V gene, CDR1 is LNHDA and CDR2 is SQIVND (reference sequence). The CDR3 is 17 residues long. The CDR3 region is CASSIGSDTFVPYEQYF. In DNA form, the CDR3 reads TGTGCCAGTAGTATAGGCTCGGACACTTTCGTTCCCTACGAGCAGTACTTC. Based on the CDR3 plus reference TRBV19 and TRBJ2-7, the full variable domain is DGGITQSPKYLFRKEGQNVTLSCEQNLNHDAMYWYRQDPGQGLRLIYYSQIVNDFQKGDIAEGYSVSREKKESFPLTVTSAQKNPTAFYLCASSIGSDTFVPYEQYFGPGTRLTVT.

The rearrangement links TRBV27 to TRBJ2-7, with D possibly being TRBD2 (5 bases). V gave up 1 base and J gave up 4 bases, with 11 bases separating them. The CDR3 is 14 residues long. Germline V gene lookup returns CDR1 MNHEY and CDR2 SMNVEV (reference sequence). This CDR3 is CASSLFSGEYEQYF. As DNA, the CDR3 is TGTGCCAGCAGTTTATTTTCTGGGGAGTACGAGCAGTACTTC.

CDR3 sequence: CASSQERRGDTQYF. The CDR3 DNA is TGTGCCAGCAGCCAAGAAAGGCGGGGTGACACGCAGTATTTT. The chain joins TRBV4-2 to TRBJ2-3, with D tentatively TRBD2 (6 bases). Deletions cut 0 bases from V and 9 bases from J, with 13 bases between. CDR1 LGHNA and CDR2 YNFKEQ come from the germline V gene. The CDR3 runs 14 residues.

This chain links TRBV24-1 with TRBJ2-1; TRBD1 matches 7 bases. The CDR3 contains 16 residues. The V gene's germline CDR1 is KGHDR and CDR2 SFDVKD. After removal of 1 base from V and 7 bases from J, the junction contained 9 bases not matched to a gene. CDR3 DNA sequence: TGTGCCACCAGTGATTTTGGCAGGGGGTCTTTGAATGAGCAGTTCTTC. The encoded protein is CATSDFGRGSLNEQFF.

The chain combines TRBV4-1 with TRBJ1-3, with a weak D call TRBD1 (6 bases). The CDR3 loop spans 15 amino acids. Trimming left V 6 bases short and J 1 base short, with 13 bases between. Germline V gene lookup returns CDR1 MGHRA and CDR2 YSYEKL. For the CDR3, the DNA is TGCGCCAGCAGTTACCCTGGACAGTCTGGAAACACCATATATTTT. Translation: CASSYPGQSGNTIYF.

The genes are TRBV2 and TRBJ2-1, with D perhaps matching TRBD2 (6 bases). Germline V gene lookup returns CDR1 SNHLY and CDR2 FYNNEI. Trimming took off 2 bases at V and 5 bases at J, with 13 bases between the two ends. The CDR3 sequence is 15 residues long. CDR3: CASSELGTENNEQFF. The DNA of the CDR3 is TGTGCCAGCAGTGAACTAGGGACTGAAAACAATGAGCAGTTCTTC.

Many counts were recorded for this clone. V usage is TRBV27 and J usage is TRBJ2-7; possible D gene TRBD1, 5 bases. The CDR3 loop spans 13 amino acids. V lost 1 base, J lost 7 bases, and 11 bases lay in between. Germline loops: CDR1 MNHEY, CDR2 SMNVEV (reference sequence). The CDR3 is CASSLLGASEQYF. Here the CDR3 DNA reads TGTGCCAGCAGTTTATTAGGGGCGAGTGAGCAGTACTTC.

The chain has TRBV28 and TRBJ2-7; D gene unclear. V dropped 10 bases and J dropped 3 bases, with 16 bases sitting between them. CDR3 length: 13 amino acids. Germline V CDR1 and CDR2: MDHEN, SYDVKM. The CDR3 bases are TGTGCCACCTCTACCAACTCCTTCTACGAGCAGTACTTC. It encodes CATSTNSFYEQYF.

The genes are TRBV28 and TRBJ1-5; D gene ambiguous. Trimming took 2 bases from V and 2 from J, leaving 7 bases between them. The CDR3 covers 14 residues. From germline, CDR1 is MDHEN and CDR2 SYDVKM. The CDR3 is CASSLQQGNQPQHF. In DNA, the CDR3 is TGTGCCAGCAGTTTACAGCAGGGCAATCAGCCCCAGCATTTT.

The rearrangement joins TRBV5-1 to TRBJ1-1, with 10 bases aligning to TRBD1. Germline lookup yields CDR1 SGHRS and CDR2 YFSETQ. V was clipped by 4 bases and J by 4 bases; unmatched bases: 13. The CDR3 runs 17 residues. This chain's CDR3 is CASSRAPGQGLVTEAFF. The CDR3 nucleotides are TGCGCCAGCAGCCGGGCACCGGGACAGGGGTTGGTCACTGAAGCTTTCTTT. Filled out from reference TRBV5-1 and TRBJ1-1, the complete variable domain reads KAGVTQTPRYLIKTRGQQVTLSCSPISGHRSVSWYQQTPGQGLQFLFEYFSETQRNKGNFPGRFSGRQFSNSRSEMNVSTLELGDSALYLCASSRAPGQGLVTEAFFGQGTRLTVV.

This clone was seen only a few times. The chain carries TRBV11-2 and TRBJ1-1, with TRBD1 identical over 9 bases. Per the germline V gene, CDR1 is SGHAT and CDR2 is FQNNGV. V was pared by 4 bases and J by 1 base, with 7 bases of the junction left unmatched. This CDR3 is 16 amino acids long. The CDR3 DNA reads as TGTGCCAGCAGCTGGACAGGGGCGGTCGAGAACACTGAAGCTTTCTTT. Encoded protein: CASSWTGAVENTEAFF. The complete variable domain, with remaining parts taken from reference TRBV11-2 and TRBJ1-1, reads EAGVAQSPRYKIIEKRQSVAFWCNPISGHATLYWYQQILGQGPKLLIQFQNNGVVDDSQLPKDRFSAERLKGVDSTLKIQPAKLEDSAVYLCASSWTGAVENTEAFFGQGTRLTVV.